This TCR beta chain is drawn from a study of blood T cell repertoires in COVID-19. Study-wide context: PBMCs, B-cell-depleted T cells, or T cells provided the cDNA or gDNA that made up the material.

CDR3 length equals 15 residues. The trim removed 8 bases at V and 8 bases at J, leaving 10 bases unmatched. Germline CDR1 is LNHDA and CDR2 is SQIVND (reference sequence). Assignment of participants to cohorts was predicated upon participant-reported clinical history. As handled by the study authors: Reference gene primer amplification gave estimated nucleated cell counts. Assay: immunoSEQ multiplex PCR; the TCRdb copy retains only in-frame clones and omits some. For V, J and clone size, that table is used; D and trimming come from the DNA. The sample consists of roughly 340,000 clones, 80% to 90% of them appearing once.

Sequenced: PBMCs or T cells enriched from blood (not recorded which). The chain has TRBV19 and TRBJ2-1; 12 bases fit TRBD2. The clonotype was recovered from a man in his forties in a cohort exposed to, infected with or recovered from COVID-19 (not recorded which). This chain's CDR3 is CASESGLAGSDEQFF. CDR3 in DNA: TGTGCCAGTGAATCCGGACTAGCGGGAAGCGATGAGCAGTTCTTC.